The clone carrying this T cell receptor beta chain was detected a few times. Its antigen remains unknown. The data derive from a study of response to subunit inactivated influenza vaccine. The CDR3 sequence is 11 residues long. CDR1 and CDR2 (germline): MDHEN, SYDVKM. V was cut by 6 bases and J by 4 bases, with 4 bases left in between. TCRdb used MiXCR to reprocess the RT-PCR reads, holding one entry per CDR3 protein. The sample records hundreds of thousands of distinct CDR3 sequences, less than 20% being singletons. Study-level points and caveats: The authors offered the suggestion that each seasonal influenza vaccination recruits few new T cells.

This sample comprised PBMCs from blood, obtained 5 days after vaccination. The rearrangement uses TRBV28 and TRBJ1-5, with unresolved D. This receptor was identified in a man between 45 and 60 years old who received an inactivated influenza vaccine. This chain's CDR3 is CASSHNQPQHF. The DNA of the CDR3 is TGTGCCAGCAGCCATAATCAGCCCCAGCATTTT.